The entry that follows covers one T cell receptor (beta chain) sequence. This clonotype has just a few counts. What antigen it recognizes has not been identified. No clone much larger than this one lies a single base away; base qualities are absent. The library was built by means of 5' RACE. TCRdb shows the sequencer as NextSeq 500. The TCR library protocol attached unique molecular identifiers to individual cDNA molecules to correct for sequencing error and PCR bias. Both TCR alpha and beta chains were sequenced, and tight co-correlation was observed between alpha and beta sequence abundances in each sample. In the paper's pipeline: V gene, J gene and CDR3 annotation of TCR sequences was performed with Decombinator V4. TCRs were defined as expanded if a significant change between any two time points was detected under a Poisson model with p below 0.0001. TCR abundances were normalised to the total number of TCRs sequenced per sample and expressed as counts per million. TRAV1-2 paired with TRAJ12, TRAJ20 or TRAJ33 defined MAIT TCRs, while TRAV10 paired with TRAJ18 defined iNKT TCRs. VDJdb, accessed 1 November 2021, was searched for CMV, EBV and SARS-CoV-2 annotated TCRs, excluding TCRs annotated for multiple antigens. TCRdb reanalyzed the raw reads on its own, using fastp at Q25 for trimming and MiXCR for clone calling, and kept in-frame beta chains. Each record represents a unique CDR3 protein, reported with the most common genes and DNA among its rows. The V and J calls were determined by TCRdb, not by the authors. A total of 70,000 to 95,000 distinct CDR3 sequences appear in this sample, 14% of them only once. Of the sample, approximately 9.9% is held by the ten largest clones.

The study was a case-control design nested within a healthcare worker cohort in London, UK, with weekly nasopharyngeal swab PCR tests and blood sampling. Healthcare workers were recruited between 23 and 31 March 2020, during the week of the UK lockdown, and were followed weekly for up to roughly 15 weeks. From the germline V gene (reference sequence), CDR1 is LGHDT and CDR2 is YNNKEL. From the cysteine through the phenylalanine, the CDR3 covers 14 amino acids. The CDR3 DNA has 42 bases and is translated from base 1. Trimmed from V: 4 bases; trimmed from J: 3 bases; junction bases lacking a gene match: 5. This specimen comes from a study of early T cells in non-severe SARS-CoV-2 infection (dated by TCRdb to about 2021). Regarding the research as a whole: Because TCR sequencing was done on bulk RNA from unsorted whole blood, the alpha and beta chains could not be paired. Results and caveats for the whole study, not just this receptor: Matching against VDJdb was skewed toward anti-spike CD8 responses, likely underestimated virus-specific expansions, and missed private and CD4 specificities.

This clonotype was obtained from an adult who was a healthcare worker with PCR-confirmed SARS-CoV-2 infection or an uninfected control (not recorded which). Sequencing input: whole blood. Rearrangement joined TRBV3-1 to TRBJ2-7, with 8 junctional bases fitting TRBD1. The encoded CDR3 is CASSRQGRSYEQYF. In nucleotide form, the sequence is TGTGCCAGCAGCCGACAGGGGCGTAGCTACGAGCAGTACTTC.